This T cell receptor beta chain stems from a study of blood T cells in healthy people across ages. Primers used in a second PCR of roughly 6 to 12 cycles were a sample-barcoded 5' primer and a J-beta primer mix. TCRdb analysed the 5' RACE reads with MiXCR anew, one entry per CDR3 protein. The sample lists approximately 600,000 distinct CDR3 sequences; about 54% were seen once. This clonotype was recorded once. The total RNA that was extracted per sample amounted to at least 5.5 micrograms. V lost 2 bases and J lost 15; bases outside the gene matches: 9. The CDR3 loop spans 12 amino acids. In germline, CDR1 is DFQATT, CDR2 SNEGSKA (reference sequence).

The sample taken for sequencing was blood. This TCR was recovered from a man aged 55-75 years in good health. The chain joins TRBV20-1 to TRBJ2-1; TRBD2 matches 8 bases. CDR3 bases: TGCAGTGCTAGACCGACTAGCGCCCAGTTGTTCTTC. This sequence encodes CSARPTSAQLFF.